These 31 T cell receptor beta chains were all obtained from the same sample, sequenced in a study of blood T cell repertoires in COVID-19. Sequencing was performed with immunoSEQ multiplex PCR; in TCRdb, only in-frame clones are kept and a portion is missing. The sample gives tens of thousands of clones, around 81% of which show up once; around 3.7% is in the top ten. The sequenced material came from peripheral blood. Receptor source: a man between 45 and 60 years old with acute or convalescent COVID-19.

This sequence joins TRBV9 and TRBJ2-5; TRBD2 is a possible D gene (6 bases). With 2 bases removed from V and 7 bases from J, the gap between germline ends came to 18 bases. The germline gives CDR1 SGDLS, CDR2 YYNGEE. The CDR3 loop spans 15 amino acids. CDR3 in DNA: TGTGCCAGCAGCGTGGGGCCTAGCGTCGAAGTGACCCAGTACTTC. It codes for CASSVGPSVEVTQYF.

The chain links TRBV5-1 to TRBJ1-1, with TRBD1 as a possible D gene (6 bases). This CDR3 is 14 amino acids long. Germline-derived CDR1 and CDR2 are SGHRS and YFSETQ. V lost 1 base to trimming and J lost 6 bases, with 13 bases between them. For the CDR3, the DNA is TGCGCCAGCAGCTTGTCGGGGGGCGAAGCTGAAGCTTTCTTT. Encoded protein: CASSLSGGEAEAFF.

The genes are TRBV7-3 and TRBJ2-6; perhaps TRBD2 as D (6 bases). CDR3 length: 18 residues. Trimming removed 3 bases at V and 0 bases at J, with 15 bases between. CDR1 and CDR2 from the germline V gene are SGHTA and FQGTGA. The CDR3: CASSFNGAGTSGANVLTF. DNA for the CDR3: TGTGCCAGCAGCTTTAACGGTGCGGGGACCTCTGGGGCCAACGTCCTGACTTTC.

The CDR3 coding sequence is TGTGCCAGTAGTATAGTCGGCAGGACAGATCAGCCCCAGCATTTT. Translation: CASSIVGRTDQPQHF. V and J are TRBV19 and TRBJ1-5; a possible D gene is TRBD1 (6 bases). From germline, CDR1 is LNHDA and CDR2 SQIVND (reference sequence). There are 15 residues in the CDR3. V dropped 1 base and J dropped 5 bases, with 12 bases sitting between them.

This sequence joins TRBV7-2 and TRBJ2-5, with TRBD2 matching 9 bases. V lost 5 bases, J lost 4 bases, and 11 bases stayed unmatched. Germline CDR1 SGHTA, CDR2 FQGNSA. This CDR3 spans 16 amino acids. The CDR3 protein is CASSPLTLAGLETQYF. In nucleotides, the CDR3 is TGTGCCAGCAGCCCACTTACCCTAGCGGGATTAGAGACCCAGTACTTC.

V usage is TRBV6-5 and J usage is TRBJ1-4, with 7 bases that match TRBD1. This CDR3 has 14 residues. In germline, CDR1 is MNHEY, CDR2 SVGAGI. Germline trimming cut 0 bases from V and 9 bases from J; bases unmatched to any gene: 4. Written as DNA, the CDR3 is TGTGCCAGCAGTTACTCCTCGGACAGGCAAAAACTGTTTTTT. Translation gives CASSYSSDRQKLFF.

CDR3 amino acids: CASSAQGGSNQPQHF. The CDR3, as DNA: TGCGCCAGCAGCGCCCAGGGGGGTTCAAATCAGCCCCAGCATTTT. The chain has TRBV5-1 and TRBJ1-5; 7 bases agree with TRBD1. Trimming took 4 bases from V and 4 from J; bases not matched to a gene: 8. CDR1 and CDR2 (germline): SGHRS, YFSETQ. This CDR3 has 15 residues.

The chain carries TRBV5-1 and TRBJ1-2; no clear D. V lost 0 bases and J 4 bases, leaving 7 bases between the germline ends. The CDR3 is 13 amino acids. Per the germline V gene, CDR1 is SGHRS and CDR2 is YFSETQ. The CDR3 loop is CASSLAVSYGYTF. In DNA form, the CDR3 reads TGCGCCAGCAGCTTGGCCGTTAGCTATGGCTACACCTTC.

This clone appeared a single time. The chain carries TRBV28 and TRBJ1-4; TRBD1 agrees at 7 bases. This CDR3 has 15 residues. The V gene end was trimmed by 5 bases and the J gene end by 11 bases; junction bases not matched to a gene: 14. Per the germline V gene, CDR1 is MDHEN and CDR2 is SYDVKM. CDR3 amino acids: CASSDTTGSLVKLFF. In DNA, the CDR3 is TGTGCCAGCAGTGATACGACAGGGAGTTTGGTGAAACTGTTTTTT.

J is TRBJ2-1 and V is TRBV15, with a weak D call TRBD2 (6 bases). This CDR3 has 19 residues. Germline assignment: CDR1 LNHNV and CDR2 YYDKDF (reference sequence). Trimming cost V 5 bases and J 0 bases, with 23 bases left between them. DNA of the CDR3: TGTGCCACCAGCGACCCCATAAAGGTGTCGGGAGTCTCCTACAATGAGCAGTTCTTC. Translated: CATSDPIKVSGVSYNEQFF.

This clone has more than one count but fewer than ten. J is TRBJ2-7 and V is TRBV4-1; 9 bases fit TRBD1. This CDR3 comprises 13 residues. V was pared by 1 base and J by 6 bases, with 1 base of the junction left unmatched. The germline V gene encodes CDR1 MGHRA and CDR2 YSYEKL. Here the CDR3 reads CASSQVGQGEQYF. CDR3 in DNA: TGCGCCAGCAGCCAAGTGGGACAGGGCGAGCAGTACTTC.

CDR3 sequence: CASSQAFQNTGELFF. CDR3 in DNA: TGCGCCAGCAGCCAAGCATTTCAGAACACCGGGGAGCTGTTTTTT. This chain connects TRBV4-1 to TRBJ2-2; unclear D gene. V was shortened by 1 base and J by 1 base, with 7 bases between the two germline ends. Germline CDR1 is MGHRA and CDR2 is YSYEKL. This CDR3 region has 15 residues.

J is TRBJ2-7 and V is TRBV7-3, with TRBD2 identical over 7 bases. V was pared by 2 bases and J by 2 bases, with 6 bases of the junction left unmatched. From germline, CDR1 is SGHTA and CDR2 FQGTGA. This CDR3 has 15 amino acids. The CDR3 coding sequence is TGTGCCAGCAGCTTAGCGGCTAGCGGAACCTACGAGCAGTACTTC. Translation: CASSLAASGTYEQYF.

CDR3 amino acids: CASSQHSGRAIYNEQFF. The CDR3 DNA reads as TGCGCCAGCAGCCAACACAGCGGGAGGGCTATCTACAATGAGCAGTTCTTC. This rearrangement joins TRBV4-1 to TRBJ2-1; 10 bases line up with TRBD2. Germline CDR1 is MGHRA and CDR2 is YSYEKL. Trimming removed 2 bases from V and 3 bases from J; junction bases left unmatched: 7. CDR3 size: 17 residues.

The chain uses TRBV7-8 and TRBJ2-5, with D uncertain. V was pared by 0 bases and J by 5 bases, with 10 bases between. CDR3 size: 14 residues. Germline loops: CDR1 SGHVS, CDR2 FQNEAQ. The CDR3 loop is CASSLALSSETQYF. The CDR3 DNA follows: TGTGCCAGCAGCTTAGCGCTGAGTTCGGAGACCCAGTACTTC.

This clone has only one observation. The chain combines TRBV3-1 (or the pseudogene TRBV3-2) with TRBJ2-6, with TRBD2 identical over 10 bases. The CDR3 runs 21 residues. CDR1 LGHDT and CDR2 YNNKEL come from the germline V gene (reference sequence). V dropped 5 bases and J dropped 2; count of bases not matched to a gene: 18. The CDR3 region has the DNA TGTGCCAGCAGCACGACTTCGACTAGCGGGCCCACCCCCACTGGGGCCAACGTCCTGACTTTC. Translated, it gives CASSTTSTSGPTPTGANVLTF.

V and J are TRBV16 and TRBJ1-3; no firm D call. CDR3 length equals 15 residues. The ends were cut back, 5 bases at V and 0 bases at J, with 11 bases in the middle. CDR1 is KGHSY, CDR2 FQNENV, per germline. The CDR3 reads CASSSTFPSGNTIYF. CDR3 bases: TGTGCCAGCAGCTCAACTTTTCCCTCTGGAAACACCATATATTTT.

The genes are TRBV6-6 and TRBJ1-4; the match to TRBD1 covers 7 bases. The ends lost 5 bases at V and 8 bases at J; junction bases unmatched: 2. This CDR3 has 12 residues. Germline CDR1 and CDR2: MNHNY and SVGAGI (reference sequence). The CDR3 protein is CASSTGAEKLFF. Written as DNA, the CDR3 is TGTGCCAGCAGTACAGGGGCCGAAAAACTGTTTTTT.

This clone was seen a few times. The J gene is TRBJ2-7, the V gene TRBV6-5; TRBD2 aligns across 10 bases. The CDR3 has 13 amino acids. The trim removed 7 bases at V and 4 bases at J, leaving 4 bases unmatched. CDR1 MNHEY and CDR2 SVGAGI come from the germline V gene. Here the CDR3 DNA reads TGTGCCAGCACCCCGGGACTAGCGTACGAGCAGTACTTC. Amino acids: CASTPGLAYEQYF.

This rearrangement joins TRBV18 to TRBJ1-3; 7 bases match TRBD1. The CDR3 is 17 amino acids. V was clipped by 3 bases and J by 1 base; unmatched bases: 9. In germline, CDR1 is KGHSH, CDR2 LQKENI. This CDR3 reads CASSPFGQEGSGNTIYF. For the CDR3, the DNA is TGTGCCAGCTCACCCTTTGGACAGGAGGGGTCTGGAAACACCATATATTTT.

This chain links TRBV30 with TRBJ1-2; D remains ambiguous. CDR3 length equals 13 residues. V dropped 5 bases and J dropped 2 bases, with 12 bases sitting between them. Germline assignment: CDR1 GTSNPN and CDR2 SVGIG (reference sequence). The CDR3 bases are TGTGCCTGGCAGAACCGGGGAAACTATGGCTACACCTTC. Its protein is CAWQNRGNYGYTF.

DNA of the CDR3: TGTGCCAGCAGCTGGGTCCCGGGACAGGGTCGAGACACAGATACGCAGTATTTT. Its translation is CASSWVPGQGRDTDTQYF. The chain carries TRBV7-8 and TRBJ2-3, with TRBD1 matching 9 bases. Losses at the gene ends were 4 bases for V and 2 bases for J; bases not matched to a gene: 13. This CDR3 contains 18 residues. CDR1 and CDR2 (germline): SGHVS, FQNEAQ.

V and J are TRBV6-5 and TRBJ1-1; perhaps TRBD1 as D (5 bases). The CDR3 sequence is 13 residues long. The V end lost 5 bases, the J end lost 1 base, and 8 bases lay between the germline ends. Germline loops: CDR1 MNHEY, CDR2 SVGAGI. The CDR3, as DNA: TGTGCCAGCAGTCAAACAGGGAACACTGAAGCTTTCTTT. It encodes CASSQTGNTEAFF.

About this clone: Sequence at one end of the junction differs from germline and may be a read error. The chain combines TRBV19 with TRBJ2-1; 10 nucleotides align to TRBD2. This CDR3 is built from 13 residues. Looked up from germline, CDR1 is LNHDA and CDR2 is SQIVND (reference sequence). The CDR3 loop reads CASSIDRTSGLVF. The CDR3 DNA is TGTGCCAGTAGTATAGATCGGACTAGCGGTCTAGTCTTC.

The CDR3 protein is CASRAGGPTDTQYF. CDR3 sequence (DNA): TGTGCCAGTAGAGCGGGAGGTCCCACAGATACGCAGTATTTT. The V gene is TRBV19, the J gene TRBJ2-3; TRBD2 matches 9 bases. The CDR3 length is 14 residues. Looked up from germline, CDR1 is LNHDA and CDR2 is SQIVND (reference sequence). V lost 6 bases to trimming and J lost 2 bases; unmatched junction nucleotides: 3.

This clone was found once. This chain uses TRBV5-5 with TRBJ1-3; no clear D. This CDR3 has 14 residues. Per the germline V gene, CDR1 is SGHKS and CDR2 is YYEKEE (reference sequence). V gave up 4 bases and J gave up 0 bases, with 8 bases separating them. As DNA, the CDR3 is TGTGCCAGCAGCGAACAGAACTCTGGAAACACCATATATTTT. Amino acid sequence: CASSEQNSGNTIYF.

This clone appeared a single time. This sequence joins TRBV10-3 and TRBJ2-2; 8 nucleotides line up with TRBD1. Germline lookup yields CDR1 ENHRY and CDR2 SYGVKD. Trimming cost V 4 bases and J 6 bases; bases outside gene matches: 4. The CDR3 runs to 14 residues. CDR3 sequence (DNA): TGTGCCATCAGTGCCGGACAGGGCCCCGGGGAGCTGTTTTTT. Its protein is CAISAGQGPGELFF.

The V and J genes are TRBV9 and TRBJ2-1; D remains ambiguous. The CDR3 totals 15 residues. Trimming left V 0 bases short and J 2 bases short, with 9 bases between. Germline V gene data show CDR1 as SGDLS and CDR2 as YYNGEE. The CDR3 DNA reads TGTGCCAGCAGCGTAGGGAGTCTCCCCTACAATGAGCAGTTCTTC. As protein: CASSVGSLPYNEQFF. The entire variable domain, with the rest obtained from reference TRBV9 and TRBJ2-1, is as follows: DSGVTQTPKHLITATGQRVTLRCSPRSGDLSVYWYQQSLDQGLQFLIQYYNGEERAKGNILERFSAQQFPDLHSELNLSSLELGDSALYFCASSVGSLPYNEQFFGPGTRLTVL.

The chain links TRBV4-3 to TRBJ1-6; 8 bases map to TRBD1. This CDR3 has 19 amino acids. V was pared by 1 base and J by 2 bases, with 10 bases of the junction left unmatched. Germline V gives CDR1 LGHNA, CDR2 YSLEER. Here the CDR3 DNA reads TGCGCCAGCAGCCAAGTTGGGCCAGGGGGCTACACCTATAATTCACCCCTCCACTTT. It encodes CASSQVGPGGYTYNSPLHF.

V is TRBV28 and J is TRBJ2-7; D is ambiguous. V was shortened by 4 bases and J by 0 bases, with 13 bases between the two germline ends. Germline V gene data show CDR1 as MDHEN and CDR2 as SYDVKM. This CDR3 has 15 residues. DNA for the CDR3: TGTGCCAGCAGTTCCAGCGCGGCGCCCTCCTACGAGCAGTACTTC. Translated, it gives CASSSSAAPSYEQYF. Filled out from reference TRBV28 and TRBJ2-7, the complete variable domain reads DVKVTQSSRYLVKRTGEKVFLECVQDMDHENMFWYRQDPGLGLRLIYFSYDVKMKEKGDIPEGYSVSREKKERFSLILESASTNQTSMYLCASSSSAAPSYEQYFGPGTRLTVT.

The CDR3 sequence is CASSLDGGTYNEQFF. In DNA, the CDR3 is TGCGCCAGCAGCTTGGACGGGGGTACCTACAATGAGCAGTTCTTC. The genes are TRBV5-1 and TRBJ2-1; D is perhaps TRBD2 (6 bases). The CDR3 covers 15 residues. CDR1 is SGHRS, CDR2 YFSETQ, per germline. The V end was cut by 0 bases, the J end by 2 bases, with 9 bases between.